Listed below are T cell receptor beta chains from one sample, sequenced in a study of blood T cell repertoires in COVID-19. Only in-frame clones appear in the TCRdb table, and some are missing; sequencing was by immunoSEQ multiplex PCR. The table has over 150,000 clones, approximately 84% seen once. The sample consisted of PBMCs or T cells enriched from blood (not recorded which). Receptor source: a woman younger than 45 who had recovered from COVID-19. CDR3s include the opening cysteine and the closing phenylalanine or tryptophan. The D gene is left open where the match is weak. Clone size is not always given. Where it is, it says once, few, many or a class for expanded clones.

>NA|TRBD1|TRBV7-8|TRBJ1-6
CASSLGTGAYNSPLHF
TGTGCCAGCAGCTTAGGGACAGGGGCCTATAATTCACCCCTCCACTTT
>NA|TRBD2|TRBV5-1|TRBJ2-3
CASSAGLALVTDTQYF
TGCGCCAGCAGCGCCGGACTAGCTCTAGTAACAGATACGCAGTATTTT
>NA|NA|TRBV5-1|TRBJ1-1
CASSLFSGLEAFF
TGCGCCAGCAGCTTGTTCTCTGGACTCGAAGCTTTCTTT
>NA|TRBD1|TRBV18|TRBJ1-5
CASSPLQGGQPQHF
TGTGCCAGCTCACCGCTACAGGGGGGACAGCCCCAGCATTTT
>NA|TRBD1|TRBV3-1/TRBV3-2|TRBJ2-3
CASTPQGAVFGTDTQYF
TGTGCCAGCACGCCACAGGGGGCAGTATTCGGAACAGATACGCAGTATTTT
>NA|NA|TRBV7-3|TRBJ2-7
CASSSLLYEQYF
TGTGCCAGCAGCTCTCTTTTGTACGAGCAGTACTTC
>NA|NA|TRBV9|TRBJ2-1
CASSPRRWTYNEQFF
TGTGCCAGCAGCCCCCGGCGGTGGACCTACAATGAGCAGTTCTTC
>NA|TRBD2|TRBV5-1|TRBJ2-7
CASSLMPSGYEQYF
TGCGCCAGCAGCTTGATGCCTAGCGGCTACGAGCAGTACTTC
>NA|TRBD2|TRBV27|TRBJ2-1
CASSASPLTSGRANEQFF
TGTGCCAGCAGCGCGTCCCCCCTAACTAGCGGGAGAGCTAATGAGCAGTTCTTC
>NA|TRBD2|TRBV5-4|TRBJ2-7
CASSSPTSGRAYEQYF
TGTGCCAGCAGCTCACCCACTAGCGGGAGGGCCTACGAGCAGTACTTC
>NA|TRBD1|TRBV12-3/TRBV12-4|TRBJ1-1
CASSGDRGPGAFF
TGTGCCAGCAGTGGGGACAGGGGGCCCGGAGCTTTCTTT
>once|TRBD1|TRBV5-5|TRBJ1-4
CASSLVPGTGVLVDEKLFF
TGTGCCAGCAGCTTGGTGCCCGGGACAGGGGTTCTTGTGGATGAAAAACTGTTTTTT
>once|TRBD2|TRBV18|TRBJ2-3
CASSPTSSGIRLGTDTQYF
TGTGCCAGCTCACCGACTAGTAGCGGGATAAGATTGGGCACAGATACGCAGTATTTT
>NA|TRBD2|TRBV28|TRBJ2-4
CASTGGGKNIQYF
TGTGCCAGCACCGGGGGGGGTAAAAACATTCAGTACTTC
>NA|NA|TRBV19|TRBJ1-3
CASSPGTLGNTIYF
TGTGCCAGTAGCCCCGGGACACTTGGAAACACCATATATTTT
>few|NA|TRBV20-1|TRBJ1-4
CSASLAGINEKLFF
TGCAGTGCTAGTTTAGCAGGGATCAATGAAAAACTGTTTTTT
>NA|NA|TRBV5-4|TRBJ1-1
CASSLVGGGTEAFF
TGTGCCAGCAGCTTGGTGGGGGGGGGCACTGAAGCTTTCTTT
>NA|NA|TRBV28|TRBJ2-3
CASTDGIPDTQYF
TGTGCCAGCACGGACGGGATACCAGATACGCAGTATTTT
>NA|NA|TRBV19|TRBJ1-1
CASSWANTEAFF
TGTGCCAGTAGTTGGGCGAACACTGAAGCTTTCTTT
>NA|TRBD1|TRBV5-4|TRBJ1-2
CASSLDGTGGNYGYTF
TGTGCCAGCAGCTTGGATGGGACAGGGGGTAACTATGGCTACACCTTC
>NA|TRBD1|TRBV7-9|TRBJ1-4
CASSAGTDRDTTNEKLFF
TGTGCCAGCAGCGCGGGTACAGACAGGGATACGACTAATGAAAAACTGTTTTTT
>NA|NA|TRBV24-1|TRBJ2-5
CATSDHRDYQETQYF
TGTGCCACCAGTGATCATCGGGACTACCAAGAGACCCAGTACTTC
>many|TRBD2|TRBV29-1|TRBJ2-2
CSVESTSGVTLGELFF
TGCAGCGTTGAGTCGACTAGCGGGGTTACCCTCGGGGAGCTGTTTTTT
>NA|NA|TRBV24-1|TRBJ2-7
CATSDSRRGFSYEQYF
TGTGCCACCAGTGATTCGCGCAGGGGTTTTTCCTACGAGCAGTACTTC
>NA|NA|TRBV5-1|TRBJ1-5
CASSLGQGGNQPQHF
TGCGCCAGCAGCTTGGGGCAGGGTGGCAATCAGCCCCAGCATTTT
>NA|TRBD1|TRBV9|TRBJ2-5
CASSIGPGQGGGTQYF
TGTGCCAGCAGCATCGGCCCGGGACAGGGGGGTGGGACCCAGTACTTC
>NA|NA|TRBV12-3/TRBV12-4|TRBJ1-1
CASSQTANTEAFF
TGTGCCAGCAGTCAGACAGCGAACACTGAAGCTTTCTTT
>NA|NA|TRBV9|TRBJ2-5
CASSVGTLERETQYF
TGTGCCAGCAGCGTAGGAACCCTCGAGCGGGAGACCCAGTACTTC
>NA|TRBD1|TRBV7-2|TRBJ2-3
CASSSNPGQNTDTQYF
TGTGCCAGCAGCTCGAATCCGGGACAGAACACAGATACGCAGTATTTT
>NA|TRBD1|TRBV30|TRBJ2-7
CARNEQGSPSYEQYF
TGTGCCAGAAATGAACAGGGGTCTCCCTCCTACGAGCAGTACTTC
>NA|TRBD1|TRBV2|TRBJ1-5
CATAPGQGSAGQPQHF
TGTGCCACAGCGCCGGGACAGGGATCAGCAGGTCAGCCCCAGCATTTT
>NA|NA|TRBV5-5|TRBJ1-1
CASSYGDLNTEAFF
TGTGCCAGCAGCTACGGGGACTTGAACACTGAAGCTTTCTTT
>NA|NA|TRBV5-1|TRBJ2-3
CASSTLPRGRLSTDTQYF
TGCGCCAGCAGCACCCTCCCCCGGGGGAGACTAAGCACAGATACGCAGTATTTT
>NA|NA|TRBV5-4|TRBJ2-7
CASTSGTTEQYF
TGTGCCAGCACCTCCGGGACAACAGAGCAGTACTTC
>NA|TRBD1|TRBV29-1|TRBJ1-2
CSVGGGQGWSGYTF
TGCAGCGTTGGTGGGGGACAGGGGTGGTCCGGCTACACCTTC
>NA|NA|TRBV13|TRBJ2-2
CASSQTDRSGELFF
TGTGCCAGCAGCCAGACCGACAGGTCCGGGGAGCTGTTTTTT
>NA|TRBD1|TRBV28|TRBJ1-6
CASSLRQGANSPLHF
TGTGCCAGCAGTTTAAGACAGGGGGCCAATTCACCCCTCCACTTT
>NA|NA|TRBV30|TRBJ2-2
CAWTLTSLGTGELFF
TGTGCCTGGACCCTGACTAGTTTGGGCACCGGGGAGCTGTTTTTT
>NA|NA|TRBV7-9|TRBJ1-4
CASSSSGGRTNEKLFF
TGTGCCAGCAGCTCTTCGGGGGGTAGAACTAATGAAAAACTGTTTTTT
>NA|NA|TRBV18|TRBJ2-3
CASSPVRGPTDTQYF
TGTGCCAGCTCACCGGTTAGGGGCCCCACAGATACGCAGTATTTT
>NA|TRBD1|TRBV30|TRBJ2-7
CAWTVQGVHEQYF
TGTGCCTGGACTGTGCAGGGGGTCCACGAGCAGTACTTC
>NA|NA|TRBV6-4|TRBJ2-6
CASLNRLGRLGSGANVLTF
TGTGCCAGCCTTAATAGGTTAGGCAGGTTAGGCTCTGGGGCCAACGTCCTGACTTTC
>NA|NA|TRBV7-9|TRBJ1-1
CASSLLGGMNTEAFF
TGTGCCAGCAGCTTACTTGGGGGGATGAACACTGAAGCTTTCTTT
>NA|TRBD2|TRBV10-2|TRBJ2-1
CASSAKVAGYNEQFF
TGCGCCAGCAGTGCAAAGGTAGCGGGGTACAATGAGCAGTTCTTC
>few|TRBD1|TRBV19|TRBJ1-3
CASTVDRGTGNTIYF
TGTGCCAGTACCGTCGACAGGGGTACTGGAAACACCATATATTTT
>NA|NA|TRBV3-1/TRBV3-2|TRBJ2-7
CASQGGGYEQYF
TGTGCCAGCCAGGGAGGAGGCTACGAGCAGTACTTC
>NA|NA|TRBV28|TRBJ1-1
CASRQGILNTEAFF
TGTGCCAGCAGGCAGGGGATTCTGAACACTGAAGCTTTCTTT
>NA|NA|TRBV29-1|TRBJ1-5
CSVEDQAGAQHF
TGCAGCGTTGAAGATCAAGCGGGTGCCCAGCATTTT
>few|NA|TRBV3-1/TRBV3-2|TRBJ2-3
CASSQDAGRKDTQYF
TGTGCCAGCAGCCAAGATGCGGGTAGGAAAGATACGCAGTATTTT
>NA|NA|TRBV7-9|TRBJ2-1
CASSPVSNPGKGKEQFF
TGTGCCAGCAGCCCCGTCTCAAACCCGGGGAAAGGGAAAGAGCAGTTCTTC
>NA|TRBD2|TRBV5-1|TRBJ2-1
CASRPFVAGAAHEQFF
TGCGCCAGCAGGCCCTTTGTAGCGGGAGCTGCTCATGAGCAGTTCTTC
>NA|TRBD2|TRBV4-2|TRBJ2-1
CASSQYGEGAPGEQFF
TGTGCCAGCAGCCAATATGGGGAGGGAGCTCCGGGTGAGCAGTTCTTC
>NA|TRBD1|TRBV24-1|TRBJ2-4
CATSGQGKNIQYF
TGTGCCACCAGTGGACAGGGGAAAAACATTCAGTACTTC